The clone carrying this TCR beta chain was detected only a few times. Its antigen is not known. With no exceptions, donors were healthy Caucasians. This entry comes from a study of identical twins. Study-level results: Memory repertoires lacked the insertion deficit that abundant cord blood beta clonotypes showed. Out-of-frame alpha sequences that twins shared showed excess low generation probability.

Template switching (which added a universal primer site) was used, and cDNA carried unique molecular identifiers. TCRdb fed the 5' RACE reads into MiXCR, producing one record per CDR3 protein. The data contain around 230,000 distinct CDR3 sequences, less than 10% of them singletons. The sequenced sample was memory (CD45RO+) T cells sorted from blood. The TCR sequence derives from a woman in her late teens or twenties in good health.

The CDR3 DNA reads as TGCGCCAGCAGCTTACAGGGTCCCGGGGAGCTGTTTTTT. This codes for CASSLQGPGELFF. V gene TRBV10-2 combines with J gene TRBJ2-2; D is possibly TRBD1 (6 bases). The V end was cut by 6 bases, the J end by 6 bases, with 11 bases between. The germline V gene has CDR1 WSHSY and CDR2 SAAADI. The length of the CDR3 is 13 residues.